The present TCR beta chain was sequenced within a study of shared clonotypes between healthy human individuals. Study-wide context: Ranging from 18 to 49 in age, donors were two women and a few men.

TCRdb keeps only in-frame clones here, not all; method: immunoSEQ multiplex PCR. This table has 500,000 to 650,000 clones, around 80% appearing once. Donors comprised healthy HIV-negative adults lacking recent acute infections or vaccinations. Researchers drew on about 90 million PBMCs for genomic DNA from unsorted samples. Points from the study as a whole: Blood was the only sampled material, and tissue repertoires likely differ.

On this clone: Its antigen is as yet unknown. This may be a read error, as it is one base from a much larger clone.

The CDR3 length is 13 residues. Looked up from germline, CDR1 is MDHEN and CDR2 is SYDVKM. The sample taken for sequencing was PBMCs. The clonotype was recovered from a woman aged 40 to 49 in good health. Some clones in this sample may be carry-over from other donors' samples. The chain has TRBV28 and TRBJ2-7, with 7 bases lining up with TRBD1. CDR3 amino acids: CASSQGTPYEQSF. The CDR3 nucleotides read TGTGCCAGTTCACAGGGGACCCCCTACGAGCAGTCCTTC.